The 31 T cell receptor beta chains presented below share a single source sample, sequenced in a study of blood T cells in healthy people across ages. The use of a sample-barcoded 5' primer and a J-beta primer mix characterized a second PCR of roughly 6 to 11 cycles. TCRdb reprocessed the 5' RACE reads via MiXCR and lists one record per CDR3 protein. The sample lists roughly 570,000 distinct CDR3 sequences, 25% to 30% occurring once. Sequenced material: blood. The receptor set was obtained from an older woman in good health.

The chain uses TRBV6-6 and TRBJ2-5, with 7 positions matching TRBD2. J gave up 2 bases and V 5 bases, and 8 bases lay outside the gene matches. Germline values: CDR1 MNHNY, CDR2 SVGAGI (reference sequence). The CDR3 length is 15 residues. CDR3 in amino acids: CASSPLGGLQETQYF. Written as DNA, the CDR3 is TGTGCCAGCAGTCCCCTGGGGGGGTTGCAAGAGACCCAGTACTTC.

This clonotype has only a few counts. The V and J genes are TRBV24-1 and TRBJ2-3; 8 nucleotides match TRBD2. Germline V gives CDR1 KGHDR, CDR2 SFDVKD. J lost 4 bases, V lost 3 bases, and 14 bases had no gene match. The CDR3 sequence is 18 residues long. The CDR3 DNA reads as TGTGCCACCAGTGATCGTACCCCCCCGGCGGGGGGCCCAGATACGCAGTATTTT. It codes for CATSDRTPPAGGPDTQYF.

V gene TRBV2 combines with J gene TRBJ1-4, with 9 positions matching TRBD1. There are 15 residues in the CDR3. Germline V gene sequence: CDR1 SNHLY, CDR2 FYNNEI. V was pared by 6 bases and J by 4 bases, with 6 bases of the junction left unmatched. The CDR3 region has the DNA TGTGCCAGCAGCTTGTCGGGACAGGGTAATGAAAAACTGTTTTTT. It yields the protein CASSLSGQGNEKLFF. The full variable domain, completed using reference TRBV2 and TRBJ1-4, is EPEVTQTPSHQVTQMGQEVILRCVPISNHLYFYWYRQILGQKVEFLVSFYNNEISEKSEIFDDQFSVERPDGSNFTLKIRSTKLEDSAMYFCASSLSGQGNEKLFFGSGTQLSVL.

The chain is built from TRBV5-1 and TRBJ2-5; possibly TRBD2 for D (6 bases). Trimming took 4 bases from V and 4 from J, leaving 14 bases between them. CDR1 and CDR2 (germline): SGHRS, YFSETQ. The CDR3 has 14 amino acids. The DNA of the CDR3 is TGCGCCAGCAGCCTAATGGGGGGAGGAGAGACCCAGTACTTC. Translated, it gives CASSLMGGGETQYF.

In its sample, this clonotype was seen once. At one end the junction does not follow the germline gene, possibly because of a read error. This chain links TRBV4-1 with TRBJ2-1; D is perhaps TRBD2 (6 bases). The length of the CDR3 is 15 residues. The V gene's germline CDR1 is MGHRA and CDR2 YSYEKL. Here the CDR3 reads CASSQDVLATTEQFF. Here the CDR3 DNA reads TGCGCTAGCAGCCAAGATGTCCTAGCGACAACCGAGCAGTTCTTC.

The chain uses TRBV9 and TRBJ1-2; TRBD1 might be the D (5 bases). From germline, CDR1 is SGDLS and CDR2 YYNGEE. CDR3 size: 14 residues. The germline V and J ends were trimmed by 0 bases and 2 bases, with 8 bases remaining between them. The CDR3 DNA reads as TGTGCCAGCAGCGTAGCTCCAGGGAACTATGGCTACACCTTC. Protein sequence: CASSVAPGNYGYTF.

Only a few counts were recorded for this clonotype. The chain couples TRBV7-9 to TRBJ1-2, with 8 nucleotides matching TRBD1. J was trimmed by 3 bases and V by 5 bases; bases with no gene match: 11. The length of the CDR3 is 16 residues. Germline V CDR1 and CDR2: SEHNR, FQNEAQ (reference sequence). The CDR3 sequence: CASSPGVGQGHYGYTF. The CDR3 nucleotides are TGTGCCAGCAGCCCCGGCGTCGGACAGGGCCACTATGGCTACACCTTC.

The V and J genes are TRBV29-1 and TRBJ2-1, with a possible D match to TRBD1 (8 bases). V shed 6 bases and J shed 6 bases, with 36 bases lying between them. This CDR3 has 20 residues. Germline CDR1 and CDR2: SQVTM and ANQGSEA. The CDR3 bases are TGCAGCGTCGTACTCGGGGGGACAGGATATTTCGGTTACAAGGGCAATGAGCAGTTCTTC. This encodes CSVVLGGTGYFGYKGNEQFF.

This clonotype has just a few counts. V and J are TRBV12-3 or TRBV12-4 and TRBJ2-2; no reliable D call. The CDR3 is made up of 16 amino acids. The V and J ends lost 6 bases and 1 base respectively, with 15 bases between them. The CDR3 DNA sequence: TGTGCCAGCAGCCCTGCGACATCATGGAACACCGGGGAGCTGTTTTTT. Its protein is CASSPATSWNTGELFF.

V is TRBV29-1 and J is TRBJ1-2; TRBD1 matches at 7 bases. The V gene end was trimmed by 3 bases and the J gene end by 2 bases; junction bases not matched to a gene: 6. CDR3 size: 14 residues. Germline-derived CDR1 and CDR2 are SQVTM and ANQGSEA. CDR3 region: CSVEGAGGNYGYTF. CDR3 coding DNA: TGCAGCGTTGAGGGGGCAGGGGGGAACTATGGCTACACCTTC.

The CDR3 DNA sequence: TGTGCCAGCAGCGTAGAGGAAGGGAGGTGTAACTATGGCTACACCTTC. Protein product: CASSVEEGRCNYGYTF. The V and J genes are TRBV9 and TRBJ1-2; no firm D call. The CDR3 spans 16 residues. CDR1 and CDR2 from the germline V gene are SGDLS and YYNGEE. Trimming took off 0 bases at V and 1 base at J, with 13 bases between the two ends.

This clonotype came up many times. The rearrangement uses TRBV18 and TRBJ2-5; D is undetermined. V lost 8 bases and J 5 bases, leaving 12 bases between the germline ends. Germline assignment: CDR1 KGHSH and CDR2 LQKENI. This CDR3 region has 12 residues. The CDR3 loop reads CASSPERETQYF. The CDR3 DNA reads as TGTGCCAGCAGCCCGGAACGGGAGACCCAGTACTTC.

This clonotype was picked up a small number of times. This sequence joins TRBV11-2 and TRBJ2-7, with 7 bases identical to TRBD1. The CDR3 contains 12 residues. J lost 5 bases, V lost 7 bases, and 5 bases had no gene match. Per the germline V gene, CDR1 is SGHAT and CDR2 is FQNNGV. The DNA for the CDR3 is TGTGCCAGCACCGACAGGGCCCACGAGCAGTACTTC. Its translation is CASTDRAHEQYF. The complete variable domain, with remaining parts taken from reference TRBV11-2 and TRBJ2-7, reads EAGVAQSPRYKIIEKRQSVAFWCNPISGHATLYWYQQILGQGPKLLIQFQNNGVVDDSQLPKDRFSAERLKGVDSTLKIQPAKLEDSAVYLCASTDRAHEQYFGPGTRLTVT.

The CDR3: CASSHPGGTGELFF. As DNA, the CDR3 is TGTGCCAGCAGCCACCCCGGGGGGACCGGGGAGCTGTTTTTT. V gene TRBV7-2 combines with J gene TRBJ2-2; 7 bases are a match to TRBD2. The CDR3 extends over 14 amino acids. V was clipped by 5 bases and J by 5 bases; unmatched bases: 5. Germline V gene lookup returns CDR1 SGHTA and CDR2 FQGNSA.

This clonotype was found a few times. CDR3 amino acids: CASSRQTVNEQFF. The DNA of the CDR3 is TGCGCCAGCAGCCGACAGACGGTGAATGAGCAGTTCTTC. V and J are TRBV4-3 and TRBJ2-1; possible D gene TRBD1, 5 bases. The CDR3 runs to 13 residues. Germline CDR1 and CDR2: LGHNA and YSLEER. Trimming pared 4 bases from V and 7 bases from J, leaving 11 bases between.

Points on this clonotype: One end of the junction varies from germline; a read error may be responsible. V gene TRBV7-2 combines with J gene TRBJ1-4; no reliable D call. CDR1 is SGHTA, CDR2 FQGNSA, per germline. CDR3 length: 14 amino acids. The CDR3 protein is CASSFGGAREKLFF. The CDR3 nucleotides are TGCGCCAGCAGCTTTGGAGGCGCGCGTGAAAAACTGTTTTTT.

V gene TRBV29-1 combines with J gene TRBJ1-5, with D perhaps matching TRBD1 (6 bases). The V gene lost 7 bases and the J gene lost 6 bases, with 19 bases spanning the gap. Per germline, CDR1 SQVTM and CDR2 ANQGSEA. The CDR3 totals 14 residues. CDR3 amino acids: CSALEGGFAQPQHF. In DNA, the CDR3 is TGCAGCGCCTTGGAGGGGGGTTTTGCTCAGCCCCAGCATTTT.

This sequence joins TRBV7-2 and TRBJ2-2; D is uncertain. The length of the CDR3 is 17 residues. The germline CDR1 and CDR2 sequences are SGHTA and FQGNSA. V lost 3 bases to trimming and J lost 0 bases, with 14 bases between them. CDR3 sequence: CASSFLVDLTNTGELFF. The CDR3 DNA sequence: TGTGCCAGCAGCTTTCTTGTAGACTTAACGAACACCGGGGAGCTGTTTTTT.

CDR3 sequence (DNA): TGCGCCAGCAGCTTGGCCTCCGATCCGAGGGGGCAGCCAGCTTTCTTT. Amino acid sequence: CASSLASDPRGQPAFF. This sequence joins TRBV5-1 and TRBJ1-1, with TRBD1 matching 7 bases. V lost 0 bases to trimming and J lost 10 bases; unmatched junction nucleotides: 15. The germline V gene encodes CDR1 SGHRS and CDR2 YFSETQ. CDR3 size: 16 residues.

The chain employs TRBV6-5 and TRBJ2-1; weak D call: TRBD2 (8 bases). The V end lost 0 bases, the J end lost 9 bases, and 33 bases lay between the germline ends. CDR3 length: 21 residues. The germline V gene has CDR1 MNHEY and CDR2 SVGAGI. The chain's CDR3 is CASSYSKGAGSPGLVSVEQFF. In DNA form, the CDR3 reads TGTGCCAGCAGTTACTCGAAGGGGGCAGGTTCGCCGGGACTAGTCTCGGTTGAGCAGTTCTTC.

This clonotype was detected a few times. This chain links TRBV29-1 with TRBJ2-1, with D perhaps TRBD1 (5 bases). The J call may be in error: the DNA end matches TRBJ2-7 better. The CDR3 loop spans 12 amino acids. The V gene's germline CDR1 is SQVTM and CDR2 ANQGSEA. DNA of the CDR3: TGCAGCGTTCTCTCAGGGAACTACGAGCAGTACTTC. The encoded protein is CSVLSGNYEQYF.

This clonotype came up a few times. The chain is built from TRBV10-3 and TRBJ2-3; D could derive from TRBD1 or TRBD2 (6 bases each). V lost 7 bases to trimming and J lost 3 bases, with 20 bases between them. In germline, CDR1 is ENHRY, CDR2 SYGVKD. The CDR3 length is 16 residues. CDR3 amino acids: CAIMGKGGRSTDTQYF. In DNA, the CDR3 is TGTGCCATCATGGGGAAGGGGGGACGATCAACAGATACGCAGTATTTT.

This clonotype has ten or more counts. The chain uses TRBV5-5 and TRBJ2-7, with D perhaps TRBD2 (7 bases). V shed 6 bases and J shed 0 bases, with 25 bases lying between them. Germline V gives CDR1 SGHKS, CDR2 YYEKEE (reference sequence). This CDR3 is built from 18 residues. The CDR3 sequence is CASIKTAYRGGSSYEQYF. CDR3 DNA: TGTGCCAGCATCAAAACGGCGTACCGCGGGGGCAGCTCCTACGAGCAGTACTTC. Full variable domain (rest looked up from reference TRBV5-5 and TRBJ2-7): DAGVTQSPTHLIKTRGQQVTLRCSPISGHKSVSWYQQVLGQGPQFIFQYYEKEERGRGNFPDRFSARQFPNYSSELNVNALLLGDSALYLCASIKTAYRGGSSYEQYFGPGTRLTVT.

This clonotype was seen repeatedly, ten times or more. The J gene is TRBJ1-1, the V gene TRBV7-8; 10 positions match TRBD1. CDR3 length: 12 amino acids. Trimming cost V 8 bases and J 5 bases; bases outside gene matches: 2. Germline assignment: CDR1 SGHVS and CDR2 FQNEAQ. CDR3 region: CASGQGETEAFF. The CDR3 coding sequence is TGTGCCAGCGGACAGGGGGAAACTGAAGCTTTCTTT.

This clonotype was detected a few times. The V and J genes are TRBV6-5 and TRBJ2-2, with D tentatively TRBD2 (6 bases). In germline, CDR1 is MNHEY, CDR2 SVGAGI. V gave up 4 bases and J gave up 4 bases, with 22 bases separating them. There are 18 residues in the CDR3. Here the CDR3 DNA reads TGTGCCAGCAGTTTACTCGGGGGAGGTCGGGGTGGCACCGGGGAGCTGTTTTTT. As protein: CASSLLGGGRGGTGELFF.

V is TRBV7-2 and J is TRBJ1-5; D ambiguous. The CDR3 loop spans 16 amino acids. V lost 1 base and J 2 bases, leaving 12 bases between the germline ends. Germline loops: CDR1 SGHTA, CDR2 FQGNSA. In DNA, the CDR3 is TGTGCCAGCAGCTTAGGGGCCAGGAGGGGCAATCAGCCCCAGCATTTT. Translated, it gives CASSLGARRGNQPQHF.

V gene TRBV7-9 combines with J gene TRBJ2-5, with 7 bases lining up with TRBD2. CDR1 is SEHNR and CDR2 is FQNEAQ in the germline V gene (reference sequence). With 6 bases clipped from V and 2 bases from J, the junction kept 6 bases outside the gene matches. The CDR3 runs 14 residues. CDR3 region: CASRPDGGQETQYF. In DNA form, the CDR3 reads TGTGCCAGCAGACCCGACGGGGGGCAAGAGACCCAGTACTTC.

This clonotype was picked up a small number of times. The chain recombines TRBV7-9 with TRBJ2-1; the match to TRBD1 covers 11 bases. The germline V gene encodes CDR1 SEHNR and CDR2 FQNEAQ (reference sequence). The CDR3 contains 14 residues. The V gene end was trimmed by 4 bases and the J gene end by 9 bases; junction bases not matched to a gene: 5. In nucleotides, the CDR3 is TGTGCCAGCAGCTCCTGGACAGGGGGCTTTGAGCAGTTCTTC. It is translated as CASSSWTGGFEQFF.

The rearrangement links TRBV5-1 to TRBJ2-5, with D maybe TRBD1 (6 bases). With 2 bases removed from V and 1 base from J, the gap between germline ends came to 9 bases. CDR3 length: 14 residues. Germline V gene lookup returns CDR1 SGHRS and CDR2 YFSETQ. The CDR3: CASSFRDIQETQYF. The DNA for the CDR3 is TGCGCCAGCAGCTTCCGGGACATCCAAGAGACCCAGTACTTC.

V gene TRBV28 combines with J gene TRBJ2-1; TRBD1 agrees at 12 bases. The trim removed 5 bases at V and 9 bases at J, leaving 8 bases unmatched. CDR1 and CDR2 (germline): MDHEN, SYDVKM. The CDR3 loop spans 15 amino acids. This chain's CDR3 is CASSPSGTGGREQFF. Written as DNA, the CDR3 is TGTGCCAGCAGTCCCTCAGGGACAGGGGGCCGTGAGCAGTTCTTC.

A few counts support this clonotype. J is TRBJ2-1 and V is TRBV5-1; 9 nucleotides line up with TRBD2. The junction had 11 bases not matched to a gene; V was cut back by 4 bases and J by 3 bases. Germline-derived CDR1 and CDR2 are SGHRS and YFSETQ. CDR3 length: 17 amino acids. CDR3 amino acids: CASSDQRGGGVYNEQFF. The CDR3 region has the DNA TGCGCCAGCAGCGACCAGAGAGGCGGGGGGGTCTACAATGAGCAGTTCTTC.